The 24 T cell receptor beta chains below come from one sample, sequenced in a study of technical replicates of blood from a handful of donors. Repertoires were generated with immunoSEQ multiplex PCR, while TCRdb's copy carries only in-frame clones and drops some. The table includes approximately 88,000 clones, around 96% detected once. The sample was T cells isolated from PBMCs. The receptors derive from a human donor in good health.

Turning to this clone: The junction and the germline gene differ at one end; a read error may be behind it. The chain links TRBV4-3 to TRBJ2-2; 11 nucleotides align to TRBD2. The CDR3 is made up of 16 amino acids. Germline assignment: CDR1 LGHNA and CDR2 YSLEER. The chain's CDR3 is CARSPLAGGNTGELFF. CDR3 DNA sequence: TGCGCCAGAAGCCCCCTAGCGGGAGGAAACACCGGGGAGCTGTTTTTT.

The chain couples TRBV4-1 to TRBJ2-1; 10 bases agree with TRBD2. Germline trimming cut 3 bases from V and 6 bases from J; bases unmatched to any gene: 8. The length of the CDR3 is 16 residues. The germline V gene has CDR1 MGHRA and CDR2 YSYEKL. The CDR3 reads CASSHLAGVGFNEQFF. CDR3 sequence (DNA): TGCGCCAGCAGCCATCTAGCGGGAGTAGGGTTCAATGAGCAGTTCTTC.

This sequence joins TRBV30 and TRBJ2-3; 9 bases agree with TRBD1. The germline gives CDR1 GTSNPN, CDR2 SVGIG (reference sequence). The CDR3 is made up of 15 amino acids. Trimming cost V 1 base and J 2 bases; bases outside gene matches: 4. This CDR3 is CAWSAGQGVTDTQYF. CDR3 sequence (DNA): TGTGCCTGGAGTGCGGGACAGGGTGTCACAGATACGCAGTATTTT.

The sample holds one count of this clone. J is TRBJ2-1 and V is TRBV18; 11 bases map to TRBD2. The ends lost 2 bases at V and 7 bases at J; junction bases unmatched: 7. Per germline, CDR1 KGHSH and CDR2 LQKENI. The CDR3 is made up of 16 amino acids. The CDR3 region has the DNA TGTGCCAGCTCACCAATCCTAGCGGGAGGCTTTAATGAGCAGTTCTTC. It specifies CASSPILAGGFNEQFF.

The DNA for the CDR3 is TGCGCCAGCAGCCAAGGGGGGACTAGCGCTTACAATGAGCAGTTCTTC. It yields the protein CASSQGGTSAYNEQFF. The chain combines TRBV4-1 with TRBJ2-1, with 10 bases aligning to TRBD2. After removal of 1 base from V and 4 bases from J, the junction contained 4 bases not matched to a gene. Germline V gene sequence: CDR1 MGHRA, CDR2 YSYEKL. The CDR3 consists of 16 residues.

The V gene is TRBV20-1, the J gene TRBJ1-2; tentative D call: TRBD1 (5 bases). V was pared by 7 bases and J by 4 bases, with 10 bases between. CDR3 length: 11 amino acids. The germline V gene has CDR1 DFQATT and CDR2 SNEGSKA (reference sequence). The CDR3 nucleotides read TGCAGTGGGGGGGAAGTCTATGGCTACACCTTC. It encodes CSGGEVYGYTF.

This rearrangement joins TRBV19 to TRBJ2-3; 11 nucleotides agree with TRBD2. Trimming removed 3 bases from V and 4 bases from J; junction bases left unmatched: 3. Germline V CDR1 and CDR2: LNHDA, SQIVND (reference sequence). The CDR3 contains 15 residues. The CDR3 is CASSMGLAAPDTQYF. The DNA for the CDR3 is TGTGCCAGTAGTATGGGACTAGCGGCCCCAGATACGCAGTATTTT.

V is TRBV11-2 and J is TRBJ1-1; D call uncertain. The CDR3 covers 13 residues. Germline V gives CDR1 SGHAT, CDR2 FQNNGV. V was pared by 1 base and J by 5 bases, with 8 bases between. The CDR3 nucleotides are TGTGCCAGCAGCTTAGCGGGTATTACTGAAGCTTTCTTT. Protein product: CASSLAGITEAFF.

The rearrangement joins TRBV9 to TRBJ2-2, with D maybe TRBD2 (6 bases). Germline values: CDR1 SGDLS, CDR2 YYNGEE. V lost 6 bases and J 1 base, leaving 13 bases between the germline ends. CDR3 size: 15 residues. The CDR3 spells CASTPSGWNTGELFF. For the CDR3, the DNA is TGTGCCAGCACCCCCAGCGGGTGGAACACCGGGGAGCTGTTTTTT. The variable domain in full, completed from reference TRBV9 and TRBJ2-2, reads DSGVTQTPKHLITATGQRVTLRCSPRSGDLSVYWYQQSLDQGLQFLIQYYNGEERAKGNILERFSAQQFPDLHSELNLSSLELGDSALYFCASTPSGWNTGELFFGEGSRLTVL.

The chain joins TRBV4-3 to TRBJ2-4; TRBD1 might be the D (6 bases). The CDR3 contains 15 residues. V gave up 1 base and J gave up 6 bases, with 13 bases separating them. Germline CDR1 reads LGHNA; CDR2 reads YSLEER. CDR3 nucleotide sequence: TGCGCCAGCAGCCAAGGCAGGGGCTTGGGAAACATTCAGTACTTC. This codes for CASSQGRGLGNIQYF.

The chain joins TRBV5-1 to TRBJ2-3, with unresolved D. V gave up 0 bases and J gave up 0 bases, with 5 bases separating them. This CDR3 has 14 residues. Germline V gene lookup returns CDR1 SGHRS and CDR2 YFSETQ. CDR3 protein: CASSLGASTDTQYF. The CDR3 bases are TGCGCCAGCAGCTTGGGGGCGAGCACAGATACGCAGTATTTT. The variable domain in full, completed from reference TRBV5-1 and TRBJ2-3, reads KAGVTQTPRYLIKTRGQQVTLSCSPISGHRSVSWYQQTPGQGLQFLFEYFSETQRNKGNFPGRFSGRQFSNSRSEMNVSTLELGDSALYLCASSLGASTDTQYFGPGTRLTVL.

This sequence joins TRBV5-4 and TRBJ2-2; 8 bases align to TRBD2. The CDR3 runs to 15 residues. Germline V gene lookup returns CDR1 SGHNT and CDR2 YYREEE (reference sequence). The V and J ends lost 3 bases and 5 bases, in that order; junction bases with no gene match: 6. This CDR3 is CASSWGSGGTGELFF. The CDR3, as DNA: TGTGCCAGCAGCTGGGGTTCGGGAGGGACCGGGGAGCTGTTTTTT.

The table lists this clone with a few counts. This chain uses TRBV11-2 with TRBJ2-3, with TRBD2 matching over 14 bases. V lost 5 bases to trimming and J lost 7 bases; unmatched junction nucleotides: 11. The CDR3 runs 17 residues. Germline assignment: CDR1 SGHAT and CDR2 FQNNGV. CDR3 nucleotides: TGTGCCAGCAGCACGGGACTAGCGGGAGAGGGAGCGAATACGCAGTATTTT. Residues: CASSTGLAGEGANTQYF.

The chain recombines TRBV5-8 with TRBJ1-2, with TRBD1 identical over 7 bases. The germline V gene has CDR1 SGHTS and CDR2 YDEGEE. The CDR3 length is 17 residues. Trimming removed 0 bases from V and 5 bases from J; junction bases left unmatched: 13. CDR3 loop: CASSLGFWTGVVYGYTF. CDR3 DNA sequence: TGTGCCAGCAGCTTGGGGTTCTGGACAGGTGTAGTATATGGCTACACCTTC.

The J gene is TRBJ2-7, the V gene TRBV5-1; the D is unclear. V was clipped by 2 bases and J by 1 base, with 10 bases between them. This CDR3 region has 14 residues. Per the germline V gene, CDR1 is SGHRS and CDR2 is YFSETQ. CDR3 nucleotides: TGCGCCAGCAGCTTAAGCAACCCATCCTACGAGCAGTACTTC. Translation: CASSLSNPSYEQYF.

This clone was seen only once. V is TRBV28 and J is TRBJ2-7; 12 bases agree with TRBD2. J lost 2 bases, V lost 7 bases, and 9 bases had no gene match. The CDR3 runs 16 residues. Germline assignment: CDR1 MDHEN and CDR2 SYDVKM. The CDR3 spells CASTPLRLAGAYEQYF. In nucleotides, the CDR3 is TGTGCCAGCACCCCTTTAAGACTAGCGGGAGCCTACGAGCAGTACTTC. The full variable domain, rest sourced from reference TRBV28 and TRBJ2-7, is DVKVTQSSRYLVKRTGEKVFLECVQDMDHENMFWYRQDPGLGLRLIYFSYDVKMKEKGDIPEGYSVSREKKERFSLILESASTNQTSMYLCASTPLRLAGAYEQYFGPGTRLTVT.

About this clone itself: Its ends do not fully match the called genes, so a read error is possible. V usage is TRBV7-9 and J usage is TRBJ1-2, with 7 bases identical to TRBD1. Looked up from germline, CDR1 is SEHNR and CDR2 is FQNEAQ (reference sequence). CDR3 length equals 13 residues. CDR3 coding DNA: TGTGCCAGCAGCTTGGGGGACAGCTATGACTACACCTTC. It translates to CASSLGDSYDYTF.

The rearrangement joins TRBV7-6 to TRBJ2-7; 10 bases map to TRBD1. The CDR3 has 15 residues. CDR1 is SGHVS and CDR2 is FNYEAQ in the germline V gene. The junction had 7 bases not matched to a gene; V was cut back by 1 base and J by 7 bases. The CDR3 reads CASSLGTGGLGEQYF. The CDR3 bases are TGTGCCAGCAGCTTAGGGACAGGGGGTCTTGGAGAGCAGTACTTC.

This chain joins TRBV27 and TRBJ2-6, with 8 bases lining up with TRBD1. The CDR3 runs to 15 residues. V lost 5 bases to trimming and J lost 4 bases; unmatched junction nucleotides: 4. In germline, CDR1 is MNHEY, CDR2 SMNVEV (reference sequence). CDR3 DNA: TGTGCCAGCAGTCCTGGGACAGGCGGGGCCAACGTCCTGACTTTC. Translating gives CASSPGTGGANVLTF.

The rearrangement uses TRBV7-2 and TRBJ2-1; 9 nucleotides match TRBD2. Looked up from germline, CDR1 is SGHTA and CDR2 is FQGNSA. J gave up 7 bases and V 8 bases, and 12 bases lay outside the gene matches. There are 15 residues in the CDR3. Written as DNA, the CDR3 is TGTGCCAGCGCCAGGGGCGGGAGGGCTAGGAATGAGCAGTTCTTC. Amino acids: CASARGGRARNEQFF.

The V gene is TRBV5-1, the J gene TRBJ2-1; 10 bases fit TRBD2. Germline values: CDR1 SGHRS, CDR2 YFSETQ. The CDR3 is 17 residues long. The J segment lost 4 bases and the V segment lost 1 base, leaving 8 bases of the junction unmatched. Here the CDR3 DNA reads TGCGCCAGCAGCTTGTTGGCTAGCGGGAGTACGTACAATGAGCAGTTCTTC. This sequence encodes CASSLLASGSTYNEQFF.

This clone was found once. The V and J genes are TRBV25-1 and TRBJ1-4, with D perhaps TRBD1 (5 bases). CDR3 length: 15 residues. Germline CDR1 reads MGHDK; CDR2 reads SYGVNS. V gave up 4 bases and J gave up 4 bases, with 13 bases separating them. DNA of the CDR3: TGTGCCAGCAGTGTAGGAGGGGATAATAATGAAAAACTGTTTTTT. Protein: CASSVGGDNNEKLFF.

The genes are TRBV20-1 and TRBJ2-5; TRBD1 matches at 7 bases. The germline CDR1 and CDR2 sequences are DFQATT and SNEGSKA (reference sequence). V lost 8 bases, J lost 6 bases, and 6 bases stayed unmatched. This CDR3 spans 11 amino acids. Here the CDR3 reads CSKQGRQTQYF. CDR3 nucleotides: TGCAGTAAACAGGGGCGGCAGACCCAGTACTTC.

Notes on this clone: The junction and the germline gene differ at one end; a read error may be behind it. The chain carries TRBV7-2 and TRBJ2-2, with D possibly TRBD2 on 5 matching bases. CDR1 and CDR2 (germline): SGHTA, FQGNSA. The CDR3 has 15 residues. The CDR3 region is CASSLARLDTGELFF. As DNA, the CDR3 is TGTGCCAGCAGCCTAGCACGGCTAGACACCGGGGAGCTGTTTTTT.